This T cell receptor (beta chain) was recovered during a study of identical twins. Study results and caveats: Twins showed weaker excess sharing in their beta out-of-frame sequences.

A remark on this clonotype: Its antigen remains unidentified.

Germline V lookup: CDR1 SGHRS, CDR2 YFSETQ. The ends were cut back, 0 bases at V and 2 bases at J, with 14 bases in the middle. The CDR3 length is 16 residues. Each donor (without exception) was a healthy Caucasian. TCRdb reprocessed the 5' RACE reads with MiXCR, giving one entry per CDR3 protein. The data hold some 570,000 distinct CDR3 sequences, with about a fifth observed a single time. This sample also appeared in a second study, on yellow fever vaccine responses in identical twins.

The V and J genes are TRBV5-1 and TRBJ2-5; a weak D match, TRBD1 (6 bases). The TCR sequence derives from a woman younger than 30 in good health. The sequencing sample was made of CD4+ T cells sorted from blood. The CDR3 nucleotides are TGCGCCAGCAGCTTGGCCCCAGGGGTTGGTCAAGAGACCCAGTACTTC. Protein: CASSLAPGVGQETQYF.